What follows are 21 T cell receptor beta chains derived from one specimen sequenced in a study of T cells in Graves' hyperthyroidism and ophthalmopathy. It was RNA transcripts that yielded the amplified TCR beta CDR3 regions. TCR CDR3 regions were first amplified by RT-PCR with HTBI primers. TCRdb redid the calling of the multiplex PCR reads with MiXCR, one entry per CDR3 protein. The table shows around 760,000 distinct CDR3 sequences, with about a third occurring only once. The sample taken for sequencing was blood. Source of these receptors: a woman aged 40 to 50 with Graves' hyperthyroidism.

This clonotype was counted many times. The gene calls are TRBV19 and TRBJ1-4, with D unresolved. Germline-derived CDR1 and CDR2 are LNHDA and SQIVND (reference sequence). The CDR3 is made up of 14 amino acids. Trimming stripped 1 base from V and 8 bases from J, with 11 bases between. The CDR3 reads CASSIVAVSEKLFF. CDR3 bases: TGTGCCAGTAGTATAGTCGCCGTAAGCGAAAAACTGTTTTTT.

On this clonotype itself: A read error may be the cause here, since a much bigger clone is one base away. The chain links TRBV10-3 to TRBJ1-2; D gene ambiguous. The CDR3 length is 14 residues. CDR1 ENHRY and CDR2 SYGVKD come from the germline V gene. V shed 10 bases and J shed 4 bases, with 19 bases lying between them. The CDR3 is CASRPDLRPYGYTF. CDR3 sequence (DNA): TGTGCCAGCAGACCTGATCTCAGACCCTATGGCTACACCTTC.

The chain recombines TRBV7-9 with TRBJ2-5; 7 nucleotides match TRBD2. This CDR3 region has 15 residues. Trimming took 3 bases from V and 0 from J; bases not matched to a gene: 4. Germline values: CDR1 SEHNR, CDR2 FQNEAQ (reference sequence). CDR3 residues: CASSFRGENQETQYF. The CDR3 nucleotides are TGTGCCAGCAGCTTCCGGGGGGAGAACCAAGAGACCCAGTACTTC.

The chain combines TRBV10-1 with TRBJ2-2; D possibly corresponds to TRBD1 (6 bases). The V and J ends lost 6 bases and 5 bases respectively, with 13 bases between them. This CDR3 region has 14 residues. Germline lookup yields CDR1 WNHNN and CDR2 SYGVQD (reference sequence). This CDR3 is CASSEDSATGELFF. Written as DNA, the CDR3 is TGCGCCAGCAGCGAGGACAGCGCGACCGGGGAGCTGTTTTTT.

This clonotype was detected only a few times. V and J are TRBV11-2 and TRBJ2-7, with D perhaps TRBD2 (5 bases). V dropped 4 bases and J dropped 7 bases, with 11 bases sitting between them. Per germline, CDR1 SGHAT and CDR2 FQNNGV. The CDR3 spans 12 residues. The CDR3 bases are TGTGCCAGCAGCTGGCAGACGGGGGAGCAGTACTTC. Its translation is CASSWQTGEQYF.

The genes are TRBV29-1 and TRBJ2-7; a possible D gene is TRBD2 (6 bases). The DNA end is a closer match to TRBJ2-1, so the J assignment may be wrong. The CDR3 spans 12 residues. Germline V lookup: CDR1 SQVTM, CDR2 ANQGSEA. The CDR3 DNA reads TGCAGCGCAACGGAGGGGTACAATGAGCAGTTCTTC. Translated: CSATEGYNEQFF.

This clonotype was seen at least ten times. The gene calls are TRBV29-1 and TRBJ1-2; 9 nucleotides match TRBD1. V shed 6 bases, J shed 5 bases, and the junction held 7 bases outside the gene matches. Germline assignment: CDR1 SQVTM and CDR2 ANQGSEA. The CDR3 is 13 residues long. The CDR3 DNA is TGCAGCGTGGCTGGACAGGGGAGGTATGGCTACACCTTC. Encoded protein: CSVAGQGRYGYTF.

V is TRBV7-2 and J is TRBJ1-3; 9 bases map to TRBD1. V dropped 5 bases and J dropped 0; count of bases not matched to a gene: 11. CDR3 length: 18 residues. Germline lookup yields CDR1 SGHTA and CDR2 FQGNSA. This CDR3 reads CASSVHRTGAYSGNTIYF. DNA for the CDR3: TGTGCCAGCAGCGTTCACCGGACAGGGGCTTACTCTGGAAACACCATATATTTT.

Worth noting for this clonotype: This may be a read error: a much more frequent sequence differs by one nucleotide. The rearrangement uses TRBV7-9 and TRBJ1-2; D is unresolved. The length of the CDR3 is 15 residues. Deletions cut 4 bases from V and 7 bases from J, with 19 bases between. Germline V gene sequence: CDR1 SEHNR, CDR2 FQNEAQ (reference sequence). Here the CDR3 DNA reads TGTGCCAGCAGCTCCACGGCAGCGGAAGGGTGTGGCTACACCTTC. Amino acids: CASSSTAAEGCGYTF.

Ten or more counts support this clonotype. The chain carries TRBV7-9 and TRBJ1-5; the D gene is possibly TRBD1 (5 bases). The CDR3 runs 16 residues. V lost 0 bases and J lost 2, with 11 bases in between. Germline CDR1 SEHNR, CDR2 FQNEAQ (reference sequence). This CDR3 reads CASSLAPGSGNQPQHF. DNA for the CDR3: TGTGCCAGCAGCTTAGCGCCAGGGAGTGGCAATCAGCCCCAGCATTTT.

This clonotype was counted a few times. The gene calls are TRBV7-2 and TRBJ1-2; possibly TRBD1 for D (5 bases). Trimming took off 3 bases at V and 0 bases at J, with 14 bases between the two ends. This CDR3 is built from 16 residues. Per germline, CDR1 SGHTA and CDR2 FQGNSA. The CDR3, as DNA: TGTGCCAGCAGCTTTCGGCGGACACCAGCTAACTATGGCTACACCTTC. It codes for CASSFRRTPANYGYTF.

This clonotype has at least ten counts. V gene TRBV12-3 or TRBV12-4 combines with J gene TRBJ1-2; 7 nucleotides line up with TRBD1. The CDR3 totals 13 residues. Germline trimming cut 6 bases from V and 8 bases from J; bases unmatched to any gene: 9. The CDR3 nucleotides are TGTGCCAGCAGGCTAGACAGGGTGAGGGGCTACACCTTC. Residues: CASRLDRVRGYTF.

The CDR3 DNA follows: TGTGCCAGCAGCTTAGAGACACCAGGCTTCATCTATGGCTACACCTTC. Translated: CASSLETPGFIYGYTF. V and J are TRBV7-8 and TRBJ1-2; D gene ambiguous. The V and J ends lost 1 base and 4 bases respectively, with 16 bases between them. Germline lookup yields CDR1 SGHVS and CDR2 FQNEAQ. There are 16 residues in the CDR3.

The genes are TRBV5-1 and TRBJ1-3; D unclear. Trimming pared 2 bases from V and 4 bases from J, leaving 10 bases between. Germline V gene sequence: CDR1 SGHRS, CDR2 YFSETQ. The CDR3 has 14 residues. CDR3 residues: CASSFGPGGNTIYF. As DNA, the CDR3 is TGCGCCAGCAGCTTTGGTCCGGGAGGAAACACCATATATTTT.

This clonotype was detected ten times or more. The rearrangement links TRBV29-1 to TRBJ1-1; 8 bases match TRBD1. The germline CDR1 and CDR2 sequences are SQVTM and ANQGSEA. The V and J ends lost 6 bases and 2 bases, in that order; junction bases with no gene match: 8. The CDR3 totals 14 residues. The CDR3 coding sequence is TGCAGCGTGAACAGGGGGACCATTAACACTGAAGCTTTCTTT. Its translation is CSVNRGTINTEAFF.

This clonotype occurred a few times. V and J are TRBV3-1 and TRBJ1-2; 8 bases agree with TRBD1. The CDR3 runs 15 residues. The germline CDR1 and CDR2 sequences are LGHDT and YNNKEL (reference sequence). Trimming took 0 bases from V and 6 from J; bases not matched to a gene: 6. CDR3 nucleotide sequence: TGTGCCAGCAGCCAAGATACGACAGGGGTTCATGGCTACACCTTC. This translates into CASSQDTTGVHGYTF.

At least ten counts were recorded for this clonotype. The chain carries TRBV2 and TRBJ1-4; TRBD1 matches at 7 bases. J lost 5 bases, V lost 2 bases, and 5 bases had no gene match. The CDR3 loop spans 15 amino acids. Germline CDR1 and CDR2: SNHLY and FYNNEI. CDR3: CASSEFGTENEKLFF. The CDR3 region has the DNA TGTGCCAGCAGTGAATTTGGGACAGAGAATGAAAAACTGTTTTTT.

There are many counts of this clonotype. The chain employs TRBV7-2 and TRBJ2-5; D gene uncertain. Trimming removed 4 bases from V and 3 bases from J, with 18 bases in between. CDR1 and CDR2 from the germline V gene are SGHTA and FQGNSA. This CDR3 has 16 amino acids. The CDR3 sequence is CASSSASLQLEETQYF. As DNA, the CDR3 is TGTGCCAGCAGCTCCGCCAGTCTTCAATTGGAAGAGACCCAGTACTTC.

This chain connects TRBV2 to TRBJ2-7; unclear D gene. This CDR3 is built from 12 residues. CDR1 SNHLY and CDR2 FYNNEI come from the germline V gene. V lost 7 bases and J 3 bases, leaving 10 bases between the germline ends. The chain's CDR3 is CASTRLLYEQYF. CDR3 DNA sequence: TGTGCCAGCACCAGACTCCTCTACGAGCAGTACTTC. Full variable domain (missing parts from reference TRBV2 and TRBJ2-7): EPEVTQTPSHQVTQMGQEVILRCVPISNHLYFYWYRQILGQKVEFLVSFYNNEISEKSEIFDDQFSVERPDGSNFTLKIRSTKLEDSAMYFCASTRLLYEQYFGPGTRLTVT.

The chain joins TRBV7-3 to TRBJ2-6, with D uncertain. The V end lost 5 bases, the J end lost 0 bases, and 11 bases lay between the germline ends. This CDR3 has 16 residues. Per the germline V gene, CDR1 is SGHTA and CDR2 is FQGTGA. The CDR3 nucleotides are TGTGCCAGCAGCCCGCGAGCTTTCTCTGGGGCCAACGTCCTGACTTTC. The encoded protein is CASSPRAFSGANVLTF.

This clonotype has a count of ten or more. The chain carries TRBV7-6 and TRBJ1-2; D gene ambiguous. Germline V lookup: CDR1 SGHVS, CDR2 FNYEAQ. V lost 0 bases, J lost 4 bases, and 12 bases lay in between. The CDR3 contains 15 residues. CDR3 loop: CASSLADPQVYGYTF. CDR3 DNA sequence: TGTGCCAGCAGCTTAGCGGATCCCCAGGTCTATGGCTACACCTTC.